Described below is a single T cell receptor (beta chain) sequence and its context. Its antigen is still unknown. The record originates from a study of beta chain features in type 1 diabetes. Overall study: Healthy donors and patients showed comparable age, gender and cell yields. Researchers looked at some 99 million sorted cells across all samples. Overall study results and limits: Patients with Type 1 diabetes showed moderately but significantly shorter TCRB CDR3s in all four CD4+ subsets. There was a possibility that cDNA sequencing over-represented cells with high TCR expression.

The isolated RNA, all of it, was reverse transcribed, so expressed TCRB transcripts were what got sequenced. Sequenced by immunoSEQ multiplex PCR; TCRdb stores in-frame clones only, minus some. Of about 230,000 clones in the sample, over 9.5% were seen once. Trimming took 1 base from V and 0 from J, leaving 14 bases between them. Germline V gene data show CDR1 as SGHAT and CDR2 as FQNNGV. The CDR3 is 17 amino acids. The gene calls are TRBV11-2 and TRBJ2-3; D is unresolved. The TCR comes from a young woman in good health. Material: naive CD4+ T cells from blood. The CDR3 protein is CASSLVRPRLSTDTQYF. As DNA, the CDR3 is TGTGCCAGCAGCTTAGTCAGACCGCGGCTAAGCACAGATACGCAGTATTTT.